This TCR beta chain was captured by sequencing in a study of identical twins. In every case, the donor was a healthy Caucasian. TCRdb re-called the 5' RACE reads through MiXCR, storing one row per CDR3 protein. The sample lists roughly 700,000 distinct CDR3 sequences, more than 6.5% seen once, with about 0.98% in the top ten. The CDR3 loop spans 11 amino acids. Germline V lookup: CDR1 SGHDT, CDR2 YYEEEE. Trimming cost V 4 bases and J 9 bases, with 7 bases left between them. This clonotype was counted ten times or more. These records were also assigned to another study, of yellow fever vaccine responses in identical twins. This second study notes: A vaccine T cell response that seemed partly convergent and partly personalized was reported in twins.

This TCR came from a young woman in good health. Sample: PBMCs. The J gene is TRBJ2-2, the V gene TRBV5-6, with D hard to call. The CDR3: CASSPIRELFF. CDR3 nucleotide sequence: TGTGCCAGCAGCCCCATCCGGGAGCTGTTTTTT. Supplemented by reference TRBV5-6 and TRBJ2-2, the full variable domain reads DAGVTQSPTHLIKTRGQQVTLRCSPKSGHDTVSWYQQALGQGPQFIFQYYEEEERQRGNFPDRFSGHQFPNYSSELNVNALLLGDSALYLCASSPIRELFFGEGSRLTVL.